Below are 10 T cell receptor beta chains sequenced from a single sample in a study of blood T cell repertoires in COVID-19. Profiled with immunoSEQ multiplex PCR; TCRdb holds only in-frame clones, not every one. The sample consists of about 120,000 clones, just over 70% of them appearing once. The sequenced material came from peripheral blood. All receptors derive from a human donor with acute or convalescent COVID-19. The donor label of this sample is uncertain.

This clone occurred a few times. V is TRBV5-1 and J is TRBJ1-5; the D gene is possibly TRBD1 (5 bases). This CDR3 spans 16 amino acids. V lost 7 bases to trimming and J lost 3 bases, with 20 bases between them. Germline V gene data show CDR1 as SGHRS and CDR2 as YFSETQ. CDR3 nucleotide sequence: TGCGCCAGCCCTCCGGGGGATATAAATCTCAATCAGCCCCAGCATTTT. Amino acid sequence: CASPPGDINLNQPQHF.

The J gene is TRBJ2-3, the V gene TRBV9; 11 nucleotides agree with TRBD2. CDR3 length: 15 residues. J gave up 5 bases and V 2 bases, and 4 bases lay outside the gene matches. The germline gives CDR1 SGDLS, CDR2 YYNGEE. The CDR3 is CASSVLAGGKDTQYF. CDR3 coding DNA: TGTGCCAGCAGCGTCCTAGCGGGGGGCAAAGATACGCAGTATTTT.

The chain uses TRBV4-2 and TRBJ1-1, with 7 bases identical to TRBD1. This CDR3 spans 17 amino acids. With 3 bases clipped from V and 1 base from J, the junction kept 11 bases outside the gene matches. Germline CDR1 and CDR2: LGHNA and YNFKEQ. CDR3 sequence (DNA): TGTGCCAGCAGCCAGGCCTACAGGGGCGCGAGGAACACTGAAGCTTTCTTT. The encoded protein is CASSQAYRGARNTEAFF.

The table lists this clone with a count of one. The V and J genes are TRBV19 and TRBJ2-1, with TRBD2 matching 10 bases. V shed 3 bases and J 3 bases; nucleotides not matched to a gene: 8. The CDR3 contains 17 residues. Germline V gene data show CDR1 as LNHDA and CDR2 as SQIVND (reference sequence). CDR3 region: CASSIFSSGGLYNEQFF. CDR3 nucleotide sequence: TGTGCCAGTAGTATCTTTTCTAGCGGGGGCCTCTACAATGAGCAGTTCTTC.

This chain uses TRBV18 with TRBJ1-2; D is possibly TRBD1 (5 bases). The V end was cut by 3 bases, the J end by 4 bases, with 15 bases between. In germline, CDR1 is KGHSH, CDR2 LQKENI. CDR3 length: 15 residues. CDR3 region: CASSPASNRLYGYTF. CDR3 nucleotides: TGTGCCAGCTCACCGGCCTCGAACAGGCTCTATGGCTACACCTTC.

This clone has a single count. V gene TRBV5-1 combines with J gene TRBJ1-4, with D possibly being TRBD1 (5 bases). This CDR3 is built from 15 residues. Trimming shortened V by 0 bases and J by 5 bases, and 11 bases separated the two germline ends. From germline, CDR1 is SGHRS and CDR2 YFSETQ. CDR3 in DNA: TGCGCCAGCAGCTTGGCCAGGGCAGGGAATGAAAAACTGTTTTTT. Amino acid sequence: CASSLARAGNEKLFF.

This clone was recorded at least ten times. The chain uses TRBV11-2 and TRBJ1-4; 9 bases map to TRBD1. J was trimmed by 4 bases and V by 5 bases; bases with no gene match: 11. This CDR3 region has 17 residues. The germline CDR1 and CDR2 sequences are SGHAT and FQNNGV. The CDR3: CASSPGQGPRYNEKLFF. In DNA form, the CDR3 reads TGTGCCAGCAGCCCGGGACAGGGCCCTCGCTATAATGAAAAACTGTTTTTT.

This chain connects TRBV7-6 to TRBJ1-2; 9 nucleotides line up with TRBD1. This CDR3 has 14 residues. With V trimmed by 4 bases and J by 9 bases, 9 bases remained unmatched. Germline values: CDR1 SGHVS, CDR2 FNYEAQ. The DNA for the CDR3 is TGTGCCAGCAGCTCTACAACCGGGACAGGGAGCTACACCTTC. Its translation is CASSSTTGTGSYTF.

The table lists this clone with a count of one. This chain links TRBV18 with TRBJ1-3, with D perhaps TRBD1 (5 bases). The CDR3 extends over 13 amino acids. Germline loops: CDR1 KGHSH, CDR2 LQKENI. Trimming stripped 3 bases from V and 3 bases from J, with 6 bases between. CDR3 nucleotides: TGTGCCAGCTCACCGGGGCATGGAAACACCATATATTTT. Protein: CASSPGHGNTIYF. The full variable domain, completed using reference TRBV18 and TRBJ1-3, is NAGVMQNPRHLVRRRGQEARLRCSPMKGHSHVYWYRQLPEEGLKFMVYLQKENIIDESGMPKERFSAEFPKEGPSILRIQQVVRGDSAAYFCASSPGHGNTIYFGEGSWLTVV.

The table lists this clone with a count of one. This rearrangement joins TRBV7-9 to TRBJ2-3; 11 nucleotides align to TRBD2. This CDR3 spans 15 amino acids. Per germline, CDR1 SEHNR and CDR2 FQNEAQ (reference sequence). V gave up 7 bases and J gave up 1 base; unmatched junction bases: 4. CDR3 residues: CASTPGLAGTDTQYF. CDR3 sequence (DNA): TGTGCCAGCACCCCGGGACTAGCGGGCACAGATACGCAGTATTTT.